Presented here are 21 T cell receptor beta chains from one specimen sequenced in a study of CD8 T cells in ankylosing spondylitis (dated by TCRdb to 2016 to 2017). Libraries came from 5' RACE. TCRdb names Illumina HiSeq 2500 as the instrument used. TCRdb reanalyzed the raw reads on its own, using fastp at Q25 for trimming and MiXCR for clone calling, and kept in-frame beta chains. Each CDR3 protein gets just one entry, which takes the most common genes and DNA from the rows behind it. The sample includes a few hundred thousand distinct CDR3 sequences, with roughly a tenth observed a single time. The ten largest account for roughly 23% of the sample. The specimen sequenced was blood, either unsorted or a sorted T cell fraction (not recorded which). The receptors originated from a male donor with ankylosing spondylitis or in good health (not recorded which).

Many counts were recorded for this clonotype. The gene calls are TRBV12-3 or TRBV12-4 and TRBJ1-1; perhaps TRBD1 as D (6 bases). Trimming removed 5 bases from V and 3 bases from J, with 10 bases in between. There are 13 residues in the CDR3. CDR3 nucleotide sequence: TGTGCCAGCAGTCGACAGGACTACACTGAAGCTTTCTTT. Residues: CASSRQDYTEAFF.

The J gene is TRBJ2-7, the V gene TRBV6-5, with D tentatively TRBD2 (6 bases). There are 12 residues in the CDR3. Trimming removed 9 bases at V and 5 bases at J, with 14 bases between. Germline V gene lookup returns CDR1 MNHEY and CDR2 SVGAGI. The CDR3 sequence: CARIYGEDEQYF. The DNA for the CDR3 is TGTGCCAGGATTTACGGGGAGGACGAGCAGTACTTC.

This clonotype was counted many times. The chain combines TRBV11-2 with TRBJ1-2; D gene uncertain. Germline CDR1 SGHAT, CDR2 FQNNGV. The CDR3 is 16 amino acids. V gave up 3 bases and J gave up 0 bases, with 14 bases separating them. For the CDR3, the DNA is TGTGCCAGCAGCTTGAGCTGGGAGACCTCTAACTATGGCTACACCTTC. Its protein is CASSLSWETSNYGYTF.

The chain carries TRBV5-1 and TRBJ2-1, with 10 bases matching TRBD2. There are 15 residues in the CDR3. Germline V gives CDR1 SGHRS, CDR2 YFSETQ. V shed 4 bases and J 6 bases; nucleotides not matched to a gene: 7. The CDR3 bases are TGCGCCAGCAGCCGTAGGGAGCGGGGGGGCAATGAGCAGTTCTTC. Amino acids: CASSRRERGGNEQFF.

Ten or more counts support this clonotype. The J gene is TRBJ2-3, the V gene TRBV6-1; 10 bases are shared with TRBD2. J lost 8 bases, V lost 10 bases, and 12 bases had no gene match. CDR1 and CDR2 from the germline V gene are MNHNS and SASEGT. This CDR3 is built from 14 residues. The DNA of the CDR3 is TGTGCCACTCTTTCCCCACTAGCGGGGTCTACGCAGTATTTT. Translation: CATLSPLAGSTQYF.

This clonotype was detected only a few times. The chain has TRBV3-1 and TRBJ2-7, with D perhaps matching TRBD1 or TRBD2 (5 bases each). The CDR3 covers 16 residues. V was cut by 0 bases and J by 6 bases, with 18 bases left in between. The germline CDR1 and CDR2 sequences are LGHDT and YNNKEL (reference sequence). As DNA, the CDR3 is TGTGCCAGCAGCCAAGATCTTCTGAGGGGAAGAGGCGAGCAGTACTTC. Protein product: CASSQDLLRGRGEQYF.

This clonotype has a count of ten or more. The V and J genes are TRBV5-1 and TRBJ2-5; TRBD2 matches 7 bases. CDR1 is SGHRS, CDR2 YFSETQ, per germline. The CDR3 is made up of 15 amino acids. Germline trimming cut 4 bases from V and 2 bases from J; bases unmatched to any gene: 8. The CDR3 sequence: CASSEGTTPQETQYF. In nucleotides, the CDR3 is TGCGCCAGCAGCGAAGGGACTACCCCTCAAGAGACCCAGTACTTC.

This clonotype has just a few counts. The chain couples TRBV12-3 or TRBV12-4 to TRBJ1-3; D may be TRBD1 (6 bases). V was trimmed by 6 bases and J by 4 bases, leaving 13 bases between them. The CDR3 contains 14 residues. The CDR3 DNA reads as TGTGCCAGCAGAGGGTCAGGGGAGGGAAACACCATATATTTT. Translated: CASRGSGEGNTIYF.

The CDR3 loop is CASSPLANQETQYF. DNA for the CDR3: TGTGCCAGCAGTCCACTAGCGAACCAAGAGACCCAGTACTTC. This sequence joins TRBV12-3 or TRBV12-4 and TRBJ2-5; 7 bases match TRBD2. V shed 5 bases, J shed 0 bases, and the junction held 3 bases outside the gene matches. The CDR3 length is 14 residues.

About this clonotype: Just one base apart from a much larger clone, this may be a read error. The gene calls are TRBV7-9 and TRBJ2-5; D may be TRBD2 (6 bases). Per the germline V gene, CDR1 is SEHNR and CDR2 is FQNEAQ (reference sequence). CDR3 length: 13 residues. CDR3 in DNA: TGTTCCAGCAGCTTACTAGCCCGAGAGACCCAGTACTTC. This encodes CSSSLLARETQYF.

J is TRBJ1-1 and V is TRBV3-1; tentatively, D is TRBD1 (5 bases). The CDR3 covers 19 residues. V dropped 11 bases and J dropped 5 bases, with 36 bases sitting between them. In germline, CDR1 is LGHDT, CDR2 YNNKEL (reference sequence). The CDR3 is CAFCLTTGTSTPGLTEAFF. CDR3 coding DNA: TGTGCCTTCTGTTTAACTACGGGGACCTCAACCCCAGGCTTGACTGAAGCTTTCTTT.

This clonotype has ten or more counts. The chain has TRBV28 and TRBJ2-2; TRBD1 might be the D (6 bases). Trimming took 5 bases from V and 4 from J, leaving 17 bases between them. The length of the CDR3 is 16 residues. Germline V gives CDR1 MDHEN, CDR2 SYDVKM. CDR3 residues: CASSLNRVLGTGELFF. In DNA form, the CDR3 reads TGTGCCAGCAGTCTGAACAGGGTCCTCGGCACCGGGGAGCTGTTTTTT.

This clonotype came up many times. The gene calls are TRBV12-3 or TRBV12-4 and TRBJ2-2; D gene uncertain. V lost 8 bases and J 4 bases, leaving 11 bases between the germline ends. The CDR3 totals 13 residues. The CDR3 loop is CASLGLLTGELFF. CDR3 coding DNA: TGTGCCAGCCTGGGTCTACTCACCGGGGAGCTGTTTTTT.

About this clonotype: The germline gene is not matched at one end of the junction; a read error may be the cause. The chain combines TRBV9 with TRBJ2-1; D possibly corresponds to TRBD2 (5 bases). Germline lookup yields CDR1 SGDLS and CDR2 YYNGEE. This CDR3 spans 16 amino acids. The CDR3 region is CASSVASSGSYYEQFF. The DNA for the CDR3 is TGTGCCAGCAGCGTAGCTTCAAGCGGCTCCTACTATGAGCAGTTCTTC.

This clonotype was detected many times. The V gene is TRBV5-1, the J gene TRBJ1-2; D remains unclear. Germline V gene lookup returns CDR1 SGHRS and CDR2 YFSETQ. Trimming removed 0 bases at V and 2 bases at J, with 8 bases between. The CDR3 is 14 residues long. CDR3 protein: CASSLGWGNYGYTF. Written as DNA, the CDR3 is TGCGCCAGCAGCTTGGGATGGGGAAACTATGGCTACACCTTC.

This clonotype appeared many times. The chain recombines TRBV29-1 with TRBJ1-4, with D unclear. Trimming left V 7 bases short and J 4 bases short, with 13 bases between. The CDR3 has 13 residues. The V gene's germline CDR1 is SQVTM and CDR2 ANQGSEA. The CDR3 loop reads CSAYGLNNEKLFF. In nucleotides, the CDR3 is TGCAGCGCCTACGGGCTAAATAATGAAAAACTGTTTTTT.

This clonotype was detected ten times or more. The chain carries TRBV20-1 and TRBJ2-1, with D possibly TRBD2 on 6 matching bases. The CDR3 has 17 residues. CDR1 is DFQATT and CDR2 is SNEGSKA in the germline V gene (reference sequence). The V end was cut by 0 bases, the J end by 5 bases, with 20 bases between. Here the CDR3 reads CSARDRLESGFNNEQFF. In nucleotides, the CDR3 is TGCAGTGCTAGAGATCGGTTAGAAAGCGGGTTCAACAATGAGCAGTTCTTC.

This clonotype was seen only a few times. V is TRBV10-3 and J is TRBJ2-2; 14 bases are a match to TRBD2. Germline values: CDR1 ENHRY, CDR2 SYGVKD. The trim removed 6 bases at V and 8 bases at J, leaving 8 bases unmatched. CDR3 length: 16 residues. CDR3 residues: CAISLGLAGGPGELFF. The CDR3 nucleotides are TGTGCCATCAGCCTCGGACTAGCGGGGGGCCCAGGGGAGCTGTTTTTT.

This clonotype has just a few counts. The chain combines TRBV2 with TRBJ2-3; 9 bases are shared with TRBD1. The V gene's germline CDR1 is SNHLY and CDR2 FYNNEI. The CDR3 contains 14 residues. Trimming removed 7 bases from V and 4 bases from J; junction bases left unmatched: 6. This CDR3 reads CASTWTGEADTQYF. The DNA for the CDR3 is TGTGCCAGCACCTGGACAGGGGAAGCAGATACGCAGTATTTT. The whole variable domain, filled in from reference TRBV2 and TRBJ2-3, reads EPEVTQTPSHQVTQMGQEVILRCVPISNHLYFYWYRQILGQKVEFLVSFYNNEISEKSEIFDDQFSVERPDGSNFTLKIRSTKLEDSAMYFCASTWTGEADTQYFGPGTRLTVL.

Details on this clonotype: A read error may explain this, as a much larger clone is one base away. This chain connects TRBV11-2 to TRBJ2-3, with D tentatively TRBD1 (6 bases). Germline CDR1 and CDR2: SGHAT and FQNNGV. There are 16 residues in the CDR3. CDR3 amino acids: CTSSFDYAQGADTQYF. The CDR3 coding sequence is TGTACCAGCAGCTTCGACTACGCACAGGGAGCAGATACGCAGTATTTT.

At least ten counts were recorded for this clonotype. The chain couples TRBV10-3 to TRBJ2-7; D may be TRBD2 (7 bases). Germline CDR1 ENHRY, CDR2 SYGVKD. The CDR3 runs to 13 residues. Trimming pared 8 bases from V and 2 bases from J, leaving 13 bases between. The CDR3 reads CAIGGGVAYEQYF. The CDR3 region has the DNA TGTGCCATCGGGGGGGGCGTAGCCTACGAGCAGTACTTC.